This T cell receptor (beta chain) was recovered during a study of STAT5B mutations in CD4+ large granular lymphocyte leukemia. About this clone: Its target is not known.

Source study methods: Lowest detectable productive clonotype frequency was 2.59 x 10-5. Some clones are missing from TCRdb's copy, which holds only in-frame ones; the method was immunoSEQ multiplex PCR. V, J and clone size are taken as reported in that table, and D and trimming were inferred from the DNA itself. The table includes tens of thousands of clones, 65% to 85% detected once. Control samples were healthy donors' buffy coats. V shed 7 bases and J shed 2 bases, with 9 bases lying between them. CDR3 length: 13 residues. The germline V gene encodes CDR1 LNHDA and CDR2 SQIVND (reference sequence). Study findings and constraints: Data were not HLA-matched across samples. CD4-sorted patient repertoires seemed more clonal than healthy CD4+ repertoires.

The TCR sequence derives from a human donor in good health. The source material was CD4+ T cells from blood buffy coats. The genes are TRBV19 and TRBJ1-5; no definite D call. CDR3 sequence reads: CASTTQGNQPQHF. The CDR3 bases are TGTGCCAGTACAACCCAGGGCAATCAGCCCCAGCATTTT.